This TCR beta chain derives from a study of blood T cell repertoires in COVID-19. Study context: Nucleic acid was either cDNA or gDNA, and it came from T cells, B-cell-depleted T cells, or PBMCs.

In the original analysis: Estimation of nucleated cell counts was performed using reference gene primer amplification. Generated by immunoSEQ multiplex PCR, the TCRdb table keeps only in-frame clones and is missing some. The V and J calls and the clone size are those of that table, but D and trimming were determined from the DNA. Altogether 200,000 to 250,000 clones are present, more than 80% being singletons, with the ten largest covering about 2%. Participants spanned ages about 18 to 90 years and resided in about two dozen US areas. Donors of Cohort 3 who recovered were those that had two negative PCRs, clearance, or symptom resolution. Germline assignment: CDR1 MNHEY and CDR2 SVGAGI. V was pared by 5 bases and J by 0 bases, with 7 bases between. The length of the CDR3 is 13 residues.

V and J are TRBV6-5 and TRBJ2-5, with unresolved D. This clonotype was sampled from a man aged 60 to 69 who had recovered from COVID-19. Sequenced input: PBMCs or T cells enriched from blood (not recorded which). The CDR3 reads CASSTSYQETQYF. The DNA for the CDR3 is TGTGCCAGCAGTACATCTTACCAAGAGACCCAGTACTTC.